Given below is one T cell receptor beta chain in context. The CDR3 length is 15 residues. With V trimmed by 4 bases and J by 10 bases, 11 bases remained unmatched. CDR1 and CDR2 from the germline V gene are SEHNR and FQNEAQ (reference sequence). The method was immunoSEQ multiplex PCR; TCRdb's version includes in-frame clones alone and lacks a portion of them. Among around 13,000 clones listed, roughly 60% were seen once. The data were taken from a study of T cells in tumors after PD-1 blockade. For the study at large: During anti-PD-1 treatment, some patients continued daily vismodegib 150 mg.

The V gene is TRBV7-9, the J gene TRBJ2-1; TRBD1 agrees at 9 bases. The starting material was tumor tissue, obtained before anti-PD-1 treatment. This clonotype was obtained from a human donor with cutaneous squamous cell carcinoma. The CDR3, as DNA: TGTGCCAGCAGCTCACCGGGACAGGGACGTTGGGAGCAGTTCTTC. This translates into CASSSPGQGRWEQFF.